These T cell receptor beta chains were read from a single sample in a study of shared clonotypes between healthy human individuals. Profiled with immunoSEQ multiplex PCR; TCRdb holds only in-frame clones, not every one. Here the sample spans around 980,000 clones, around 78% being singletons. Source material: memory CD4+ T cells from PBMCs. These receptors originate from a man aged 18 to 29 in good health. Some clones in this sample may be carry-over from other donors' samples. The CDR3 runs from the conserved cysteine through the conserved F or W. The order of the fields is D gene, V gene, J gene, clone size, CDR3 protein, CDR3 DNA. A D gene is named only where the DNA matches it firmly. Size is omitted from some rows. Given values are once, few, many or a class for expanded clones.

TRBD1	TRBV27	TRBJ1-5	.	CASRRTGSNQPQHF	TGTGCCAGCAGGCGGACAGGGAGCAATCAGCCCCAGCATTTT
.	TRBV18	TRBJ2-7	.	CASSPPVSDEQYF	TGTGCCAGCTCACCACCGGTCAGTGACGAGCAGTACTTC
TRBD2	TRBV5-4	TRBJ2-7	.	CASSLVGGGSSYEQYF	TGTGCCAGCAGCTTGGTTGGGGGGGGAAGCTCCTACGAGCAGTACTTC
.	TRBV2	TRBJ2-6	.	CASSPPSGANVLTF	TGTGCCAGCAGCCCACCAAGTGGGGCCAACGTCCTGACTTTC
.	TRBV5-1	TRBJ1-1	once	CASSLEQGAEAFF	TGCGCCAGCAGCTTGGAACAGGGAGCTGAAGCTTTCTTT
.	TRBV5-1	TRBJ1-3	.	CASSPLGAGSSGNTIYF	TGCGCCAGCAGCCCCCTCGGGGCAGGGAGCTCTGGAAACACCATATATTTT
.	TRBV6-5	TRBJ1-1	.	CASRIPGHRANEAFF	TGTGCCAGCAGGATCCCGGGACATCGGGCTAATGAAGCTTTCTTT
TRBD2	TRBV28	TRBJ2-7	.	CASVGTSGRYEQYF	TGTGCCAGCGTTGGGACCAGCGGGAGATACGAGCAGTACTTC
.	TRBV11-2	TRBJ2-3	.	CASSTQGRQYF	TGTGCCAGCAGCACCCAGGGAAGGCAGTATTTT
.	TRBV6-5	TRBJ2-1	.	CASGEPYNEQFF	TGTGCCAGCGGCGAGCCCTACAATGAGCAGTTCTTC
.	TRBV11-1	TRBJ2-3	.	CASSLGGADTQYF	TGTGCCAGCAGCTTAGGGGGAGCAGATACGCAGTATTTT
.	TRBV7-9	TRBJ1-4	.	CASSPKVAGNEKLFF	TGTGCCAGCAGCCCTAAGGTCGCAGGCAATGAAAAACTGTTTTTT
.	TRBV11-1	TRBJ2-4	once	CASSVGGGIQYF	TGTGCCAGCAGCGTCGGAGGGGGCATTCAGTACTTC
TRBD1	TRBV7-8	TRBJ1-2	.	CASSPDRGGYGYTF	TGTGCCAGCAGCCCGGACAGGGGCGGCTATGGCTACACCTTC
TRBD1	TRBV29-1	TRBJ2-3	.	CSARGYPGTDTQYF	TGCAGCGCCAGGGGGTATCCGGGCACAGATACGCAGTATTTT
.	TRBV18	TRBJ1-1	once	CASSQGGALNTEAFF	TGTGCCAGCTCACAGGGTGGGGCTTTGAACACTGAAGCTTTCTTT
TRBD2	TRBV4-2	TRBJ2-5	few	CASSQAGLAGGQETQYF	TGTGCCAGCAGCCAAGCAGGACTAGCGGGGGGCCAAGAGACCCAGTACTTC
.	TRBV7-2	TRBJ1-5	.	CASSPWLQPQHF	TGTGCCAGCAGCCCATGGTTGCAGCCCCAGCATTTT
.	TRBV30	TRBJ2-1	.	CAWSARSGKQFF	TGTGCCTGGAGTGCCCGCTCCGGGAAGCAGTTCTTC
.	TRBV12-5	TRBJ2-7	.	CASHISVYEQYF	TGTGCTAGTCACATCTCTGTATACGAGCAGTACTTC
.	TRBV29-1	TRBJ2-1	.	CSVDRRVDEQFF	TGCAGCGTCGACCGAAGAGTGGATGAGCAGTTCTTC
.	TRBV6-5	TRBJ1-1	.	CASSYSRGDTEAFF	TGTGCCAGCAGTTATTCCCGCGGCGACACTGAAGCTTTCTTT
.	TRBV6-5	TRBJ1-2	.	CASMAGDYGYTF	TGTGCCAGCATGGCGGGAGACTATGGCTACACCTTC
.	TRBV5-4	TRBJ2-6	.	CASSFSQAPSGANVLTF	TGTGCCAGCAGCTTTTCTCAGGCCCCCTCTGGGGCCAACGTCCTGACTTTC
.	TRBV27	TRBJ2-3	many	CASSLSGSPTQYF	TGTGCCAGCAGTTTATCGGGCAGCCCTACGCAGTATTTT